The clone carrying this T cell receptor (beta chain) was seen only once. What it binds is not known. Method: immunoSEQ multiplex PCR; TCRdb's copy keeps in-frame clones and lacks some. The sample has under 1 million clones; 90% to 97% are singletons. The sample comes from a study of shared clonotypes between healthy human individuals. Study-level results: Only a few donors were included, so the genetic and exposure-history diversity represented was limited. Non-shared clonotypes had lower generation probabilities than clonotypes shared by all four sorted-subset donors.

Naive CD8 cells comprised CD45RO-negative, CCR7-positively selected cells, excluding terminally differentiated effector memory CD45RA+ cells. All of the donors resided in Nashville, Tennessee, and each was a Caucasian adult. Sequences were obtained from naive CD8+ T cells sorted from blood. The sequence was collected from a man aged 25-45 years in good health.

The CDR3 sequence is CSVPPGSGSNTGELFF. CDR3 sequence (DNA): TGCAGCGTTCCCCCGGGGAGCGGCTCGAACACCGGGGAGCTGTTTTTT. The rearrangement uses TRBV29-1 and TRBJ2-2, with D possibly TRBD2 on 5 matching bases. The CDR3 totals 16 residues. V dropped 5 bases and J dropped 0 bases, with 16 bases sitting between them. Per germline, CDR1 SQVTM and CDR2 ANQGSEA.